The rows below give T cell receptor beta chains drawn from one sample of a study of cytomegalovirus exposure and HLA in healthy donors. TCRdb's table, derived via immunoSEQ multiplex PCR, lists solely in-frame clones and lacks some. The table records 130,000 to 150,000 clones, more than 75% of them present only once. Sequencing used PBMCs. These receptors all come from a female donor in good health and CMV-seronegative. CDR3s include the opening cysteine and the closing phenylalanine or tryptophan. The order of the fields is V gene, J gene, clone size, D gene, CDR3 DNA, CDR3 protein. The D gene is left open where the match is weak. Clone size is given for some rows only: seen once, a few or many times, or a class if the clone is expanded.

v_gene: TRBV7-7
j_gene: TRBJ2-1
abundance: -
d_gene: -
CDR3nt: TGTGCCAGCAGCTTAGGTCCCGAGGGTGAGCAGTTCTTC
CDR3aa: CASSLGPEGEQFF

v_gene: TRBV4-1
j_gene: TRBJ1-5
abundance: -
d_gene: -
CDR3nt: TGCGCCAGCAGCCAAGTCGCGGGGGGGAGGCAGCCCCAGCATTTT
CDR3aa: CASSQVAGGRQPQHF

v_gene: TRBV4-1
j_gene: TRBJ2-7
abundance: -
d_gene: TRBD1
CDR3nt: TGCGCCAGCAGCCAAAGGACAGGGAACGAGCAGTACTTC
CDR3aa: CASSQRTGNEQYF

v_gene: TRBV4-1
j_gene: TRBJ2-2
abundance: -
d_gene: -
CDR3nt: TGCGCCAGCAGCCAAGTACCTCCCGGGAACACCGGGGAGCTGTTTTTT
CDR3aa: CASSQVPPGNTGELFF

v_gene: TRBV9
j_gene: TRBJ2-1
abundance: -
d_gene: TRBD2
CDR3nt: TGTGCCAGCAGCGTAGGCCCCCCGACTAGCGGCTACAATGAGCAGTTCTTC
CDR3aa: CASSVGPPTSGYNEQFF

v_gene: TRBV27
j_gene: TRBJ1-1
abundance: -
d_gene: -
CDR3nt: TGTGCCAGCAGTTTATCGATGCAGGGGGAAGCTTTCTTT
CDR3aa: CASSLSMQGEAFF

v_gene: TRBV19
j_gene: TRBJ1-3
abundance: -
d_gene: -
CDR3nt: TGTGCCAGTAGTACACAGGCGACGACTGGAAACACCATATATTTT
CDR3aa: CASSTQATTGNTIYF

v_gene: TRBV5-1
j_gene: TRBJ2-3
abundance: -
d_gene: -
CDR3nt: TGCGCCAGCAGCTTGGAAACGCGGGGCCCCTTACTGTATTTT
CDR3aa: CASSLETRGPLLYF

v_gene: TRBV5-4
j_gene: TRBJ1-1
abundance: -
d_gene: -
CDR3nt: TGTGCCAGCAGCTTGTTGGTTCGGGGGGCGCGGGGAATAACTGAAGCTTTCTTT
CDR3aa: CASSLLVRGARGITEAFF

v_gene: TRBV27
j_gene: TRBJ2-3
abundance: -
d_gene: TRBD2
CDR3nt: TGTGCCAGCAGCCTCACTAGCGGTAGCACAGATACGCAGTATTTT
CDR3aa: CASSLTSGSTDTQYF

v_gene: TRBV19
j_gene: TRBJ2-1
abundance: -
d_gene: TRBD2
CDR3nt: TGTGCCAGTAGTGTTGGGACTAGCGGGAGCAATGAGCAGTTCTTC
CDR3aa: CASSVGTSGSNEQFF

v_gene: TRBV14
j_gene: TRBJ2-7
abundance: -
d_gene: -
CDR3nt: TGTGCCAGCAGCCAAGAACGGGTTGGTAACGAGCAGTACTTC
CDR3aa: CASSQERVGNEQYF

v_gene: TRBV5-1
j_gene: TRBJ2-2
abundance: -
d_gene: -
CDR3nt: TGCGCCAGCAGCTTGGCGGCGAACACCGGGGAGCTGTTTTTT
CDR3aa: CASSLAANTGELFF

v_gene: TRBV28
j_gene: TRBJ1-2
abundance: -
d_gene: TRBD1
CDR3nt: TGTGCCAGCAGTTTACCCCGGACAGGCCGTACTTCCTATGGCTACACCTTC
CDR3aa: CASSLPRTGRTSYGYTF

v_gene: TRBV9
j_gene: TRBJ2-1
abundance: -
d_gene: -
CDR3nt: TGTGCCAGCAGCCTCGGAGGGGTGTGGAATGAGCAGTTCTTC
CDR3aa: CASSLGGVWNEQFF

v_gene: TRBV6-1
j_gene: TRBJ2-5
abundance: -
d_gene: TRBD2
CDR3nt: TGTGCCAGCAGCGTGACTAGCGGGTTACAAGAGACCCAGTACTTC
CDR3aa: CASSVTSGLQETQYF

v_gene: TRBV27
j_gene: TRBJ1-2
abundance: -
d_gene: -
CDR3nt: TGTGCCAGCAGTAAACAGGGATCGAATGGCTACACCTTC
CDR3aa: CASSKQGSNGYTF

v_gene: TRBV29-1
j_gene: TRBJ2-1
abundance: -
d_gene: -
CDR3nt: TGCAGCGTTGTCGGTGGAGGGCGCTCTCAGTTCTTC
CDR3aa: CSVVGGGRSQFF

v_gene: TRBV15
j_gene: TRBJ2-7
abundance: once
d_gene: -
CDR3nt: TGTGCCACCAGCAGAGAAACAACGGGAGTAGGCCACGAGCAGTACTTC
CDR3aa: CATSRETTGVGHEQYF

v_gene: TRBV5-1
j_gene: TRBJ2-7
abundance: -
d_gene: -
CDR3nt: TGCGCCAGCAAGGACAACTCCTACGAGCAGTACTTC
CDR3aa: CASKDNSYEQYF

v_gene: TRBV6-5
j_gene: TRBJ2-7
abundance: -
d_gene: TRBD1
CDR3nt: TGTGCCAGCAGGGTGACAGGGGGGCACTACGAGCAGTACTTC
CDR3aa: CASRVTGGHYEQYF

v_gene: TRBV6-6
j_gene: TRBJ1-1
abundance: -
d_gene: -
CDR3nt: TGTGCCAGCAGTCCCAGACGAGGGAACACTGAAGCTTTCTTT
CDR3aa: CASSPRRGNTEAFF

v_gene: TRBV30
j_gene: TRBJ1-4
abundance: few
d_gene: -
CDR3nt: TGTGCCTGGAGGATCGGGCTGGCCAGGGATGAAAAACTGTTTTTT
CDR3aa: CAWRIGLARDEKLFF

v_gene: TRBV5-4
j_gene: TRBJ2-4
abundance: few
d_gene: -
CDR3nt: TGTGCCAGCAGCTTTCCCGGGGGACCAGATGGCATTCAGTACTTC
CDR3aa: CASSFPGGPDGIQYF

v_gene: TRBV5-1
j_gene: TRBJ1-5
abundance: -
d_gene: -
CDR3nt: TGCGCCAGCAGCTTGGGCGCCCTTCAGCCCCAGCATTTT
CDR3aa: CASSLGALQPQHF

v_gene: TRBV5-1
j_gene: TRBJ1-1
abundance: few
d_gene: TRBD1
CDR3nt: TGCGCCAGCTACCTGGGGACAGGGTCCCCCGAAGCTTTCTTT
CDR3aa: CASYLGTGSPEAFF

v_gene: TRBV21-1
j_gene: TRBJ1-5
abundance: -
d_gene: -
CDR3nt: TGTGCCAGCATCCTCCCTCGCAGACACCAGCCCCAGCATTTT
CDR3aa: CASILPRRHQPQHF

v_gene: TRBV2
j_gene: TRBJ2-2
abundance: -
d_gene: -
CDR3nt: TGTGCCAGCAGTACCCAGGGGTCCGGGGAGCTGTTTTTT
CDR3aa: CASSTQGSGELFF

v_gene: TRBV19
j_gene: TRBJ2-3
abundance: -
d_gene: TRBD1
CDR3nt: TGTGCCAGCCGGACAGGGGGCATAGGAAATACGCAGTATTTT
CDR3aa: CASRTGGIGNTQYF

v_gene: TRBV7-9
j_gene: TRBJ1-1
abundance: few
d_gene: -
CDR3nt: TGTGCCAGCAGCCCTCGGACTGAAGCTTTCTTT
CDR3aa: CASSPRTEAFF

v_gene: TRBV7-3
j_gene: TRBJ1-1
abundance: -
d_gene: -
CDR3nt: TGTGCCAGCAGCTTACGCAGGGTGGACACTGAAGCTTTCTTT
CDR3aa: CASSLRRVDTEAFF